This TCR beta chain derives from a study of identical twins. Germline CDR1 is SQVTM and CDR2 is ANQGSEA. V was clipped by 4 bases and J by 0 bases; unmatched bases: 9. CDR3 length: 16 residues. TCRdb processed the 5' RACE reads anew with MiXCR; each CDR3 protein has one entry. Of about 100,000 distinct CDR3 sequences listed, less than 6.5% were seen once; the top ten hold less than 15%. This clonotype was counted ten times or more. Material: memory T cells sorted from blood. V gene TRBV29-1 combines with J gene TRBJ1-1; 9 bases line up with TRBD1. This TCR was sampled from a woman between 50 and 59 years old in good health. The CDR3: CSVVGTGKLVNTEAFF. CDR3 DNA sequence: TGCAGCGTTGTTGGGACAGGGAAATTAGTGAACACTGAAGCTTTCTTT.